This T cell receptor (beta chain) stems from a study of blood T cell repertoires in COVID-19. Study overall: Donors in the United States, Italy and Spain gave samples during acute or convalescent COVID-19. T cells, B-cell-depleted T cells, or PBMCs provided the cDNA or gDNA that served as material.

CDR1 and CDR2 from the germline V gene are SGHNT and YYREEE (reference sequence). The CDR3 runs 18 residues. V shed 5 bases, J shed 2 bases, and the junction held 13 bases outside the gene matches. Authors' analysis steps: Amplification from reference gene primers served as the basis for estimated nucleated cell counts. The protocol was immunoSEQ multiplex PCR, while the TCRdb copy is restricted to in-frame clones and leaves out a portion. D and trimming were read from the DNA, whereas the V and J calls and clone size are those reported in that table. The profile covers more than 95,000 clones, with approximately 82% appearing a single time and approximately 7% taken by the ten largest.

The material sequenced was peripheral blood. The chain combines TRBV5-4 with TRBJ1-5, with 10 bases that match TRBD1. The sequence was collected from a man between 65 and 85 years old with active or convalescent COVID-19. The CDR3 bases are TGTGCCAGCAGTTTTTCACCGGGACAGGGGTTTCGCAATCAGCCCCAGCATTTT. As protein: CASSFSPGQGFRNQPQHF.